This T cell receptor beta chain was found in a study of T cell clonotyping in hematopoietic cell transplantation. Data came from immunoSEQ multiplex PCR; TCRdb stores just in-frame clones and leaves some out. The data show 25,000 to 30,000 clones, approximately 82% seen once. Noted time point: recipient sample about 28 days before transplant, after cytoreduction. With 8 bases removed from V and 3 bases from J, the gap between germline ends came to 17 bases. This CDR3 region has 14 residues. Germline V gene data show CDR1 as MNHEY and CDR2 as SVGAGI. This clonotype was sampled from a man aged 40-49 years with acute myeloid leukemia. Some clones in this sample may be carry-over from other donors' samples. The J gene is TRBJ2-7, the V gene TRBV6-5; no clear D. Source: peripheral blood mononuclear cells, taken before stem cell transplant. The CDR3 loop reads CASGTSVGLYEQYF. The DNA for the CDR3 is TGTGCCAGCGGCACCTCGGTTGGCCTCTACGAGCAGTACTTC.